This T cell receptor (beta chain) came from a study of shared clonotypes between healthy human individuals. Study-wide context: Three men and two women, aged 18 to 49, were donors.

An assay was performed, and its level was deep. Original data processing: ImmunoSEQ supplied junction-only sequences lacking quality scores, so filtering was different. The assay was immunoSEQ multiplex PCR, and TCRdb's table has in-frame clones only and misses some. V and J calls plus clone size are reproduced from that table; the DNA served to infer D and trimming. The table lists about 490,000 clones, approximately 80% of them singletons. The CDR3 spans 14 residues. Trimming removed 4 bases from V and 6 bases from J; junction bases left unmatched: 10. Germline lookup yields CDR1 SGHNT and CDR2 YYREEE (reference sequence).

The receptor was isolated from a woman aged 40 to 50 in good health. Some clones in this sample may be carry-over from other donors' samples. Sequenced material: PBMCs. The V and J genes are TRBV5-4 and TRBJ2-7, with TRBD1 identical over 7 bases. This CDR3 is CASSTPGGVFEQYF. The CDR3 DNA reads TGTGCCAGCAGCACCCCAGGGGGAGTATTCGAGCAGTACTTC.